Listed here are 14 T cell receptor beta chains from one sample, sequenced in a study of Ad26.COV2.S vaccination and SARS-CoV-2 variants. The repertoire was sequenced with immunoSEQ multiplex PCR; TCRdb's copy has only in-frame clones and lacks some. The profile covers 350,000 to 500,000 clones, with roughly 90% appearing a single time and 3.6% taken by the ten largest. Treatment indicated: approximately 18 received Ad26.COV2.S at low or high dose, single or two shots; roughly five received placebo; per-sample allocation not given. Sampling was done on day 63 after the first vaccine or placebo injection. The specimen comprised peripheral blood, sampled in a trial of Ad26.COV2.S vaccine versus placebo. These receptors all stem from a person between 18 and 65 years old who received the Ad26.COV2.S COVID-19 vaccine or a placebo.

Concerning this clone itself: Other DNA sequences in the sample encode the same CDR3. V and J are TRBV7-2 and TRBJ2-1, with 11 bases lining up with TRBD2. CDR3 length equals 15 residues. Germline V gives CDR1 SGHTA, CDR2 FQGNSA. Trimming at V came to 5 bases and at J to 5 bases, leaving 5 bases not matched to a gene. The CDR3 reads CASSLTSGAHNEQFF. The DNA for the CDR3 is TGTGCCAGCAGCCTGACTAGCGGGGCACACAATGAGCAGTTCTTC.

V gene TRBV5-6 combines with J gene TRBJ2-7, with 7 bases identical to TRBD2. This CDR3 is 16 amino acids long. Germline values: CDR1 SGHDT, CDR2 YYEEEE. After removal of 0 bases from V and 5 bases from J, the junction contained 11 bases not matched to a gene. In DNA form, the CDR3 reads TGTGCCAGCAGCTTGGGGTGGACTAGTTATTTGCACGAGCAGTACTTC. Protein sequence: CASSLGWTSYLHEQYF.

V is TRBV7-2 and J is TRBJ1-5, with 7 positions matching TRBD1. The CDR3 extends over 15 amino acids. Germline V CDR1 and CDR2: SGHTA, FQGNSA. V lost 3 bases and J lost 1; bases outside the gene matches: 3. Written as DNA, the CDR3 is TGTGCCAGCAGCTTTACAGGGGCCAGCAATCAGCCCCAGCATTTT. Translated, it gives CASSFTGASNQPQHF.

The DNA of the CDR3 is TGTGCCAGCAGTTTAGGCGGGGGGCTGAAGGAAAAACTGTTTTTT. Encoded protein: CASSLGGGLKEKLFF. The chain joins TRBV27 to TRBJ1-4, with D possibly TRBD1 on 6 matching bases. From germline, CDR1 is MNHEY and CDR2 SMNVEV (reference sequence). The CDR3 runs 15 residues. V shed 2 bases and J shed 8 bases, with 15 bases lying between them.

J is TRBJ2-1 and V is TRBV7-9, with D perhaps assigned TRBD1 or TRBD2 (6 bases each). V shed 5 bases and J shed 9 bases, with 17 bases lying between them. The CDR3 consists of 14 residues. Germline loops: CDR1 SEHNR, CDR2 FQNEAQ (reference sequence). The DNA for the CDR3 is TGTGCCAGCAGCCCCGGAGGCGGGACAAGTGAGCAGTTCTTC. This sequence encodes CASSPGGGTSEQFF.

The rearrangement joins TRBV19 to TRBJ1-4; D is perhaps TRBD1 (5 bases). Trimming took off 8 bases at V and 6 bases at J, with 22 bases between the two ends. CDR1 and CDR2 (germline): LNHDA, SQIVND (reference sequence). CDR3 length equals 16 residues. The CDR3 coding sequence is TGTGCCAGTCGCCCTTTCAGGACAAGGGAGTATGAAAAACTGTTTTTT. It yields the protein CASRPFRTREYEKLFF. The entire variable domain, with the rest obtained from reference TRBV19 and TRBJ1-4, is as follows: DGGITQSPKYLFRKEGQNVTLSCEQNLNHDAMYWYRQDPGQGLRLIYYSQIVNDFQKGDIAEGYSVSREKKESFPLTVTSAQKNPTAFYLCASRPFRTREYEKLFFGSGTQLSVL.

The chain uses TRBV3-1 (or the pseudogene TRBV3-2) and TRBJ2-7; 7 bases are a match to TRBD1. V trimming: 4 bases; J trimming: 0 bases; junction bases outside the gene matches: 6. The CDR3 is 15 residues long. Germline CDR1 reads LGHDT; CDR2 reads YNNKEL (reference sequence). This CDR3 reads CASSPNDRASYEQYF. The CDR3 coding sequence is TGTGCCAGCAGCCCTAATGACAGGGCCTCCTACGAGCAGTACTTC.

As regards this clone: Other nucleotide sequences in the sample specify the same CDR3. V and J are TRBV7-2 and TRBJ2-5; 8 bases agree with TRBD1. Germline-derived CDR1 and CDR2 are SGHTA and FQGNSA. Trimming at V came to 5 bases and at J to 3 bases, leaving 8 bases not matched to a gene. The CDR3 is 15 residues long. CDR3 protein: CASSLGGQGKETQYF. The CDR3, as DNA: TGTGCCAGCAGCCTGGGAGGACAGGGTAAAGAGACCCAGTACTTC. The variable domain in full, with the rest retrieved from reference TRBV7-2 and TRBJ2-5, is GAGVSQSPSNKVTEKGKDVELRCDPISGHTALYWYRQSLGQGLEFLIYFQGNSAPDKSGLPSDRFSAERTGGSVSTLTIQRTQQEDSAVYLCASSLGGQGKETQYFGPGTRLLVL.

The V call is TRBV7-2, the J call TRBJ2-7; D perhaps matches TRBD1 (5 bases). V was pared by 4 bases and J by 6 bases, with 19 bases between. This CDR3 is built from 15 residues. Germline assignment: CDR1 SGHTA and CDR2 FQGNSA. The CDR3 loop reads CASSSISGRASEQYF. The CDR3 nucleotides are TGTGCCAGCAGCTCCATTTCGGGCAGGGCAAGCGAGCAGTACTTC.

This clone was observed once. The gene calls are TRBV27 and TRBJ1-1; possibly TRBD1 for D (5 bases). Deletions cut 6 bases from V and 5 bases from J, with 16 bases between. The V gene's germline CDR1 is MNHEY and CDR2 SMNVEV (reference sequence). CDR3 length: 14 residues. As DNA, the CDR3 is TGTGCCAGCAGCCCTGGGGGGTCGTGGACTGAAGCTTTCTTT. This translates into CASSPGGSWTEAFF.

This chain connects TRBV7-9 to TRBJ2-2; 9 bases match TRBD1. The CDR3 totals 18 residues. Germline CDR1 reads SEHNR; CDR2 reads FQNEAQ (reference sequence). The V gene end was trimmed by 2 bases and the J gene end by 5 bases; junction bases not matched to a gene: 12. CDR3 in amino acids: CASSLRSGQGLRTGELFF. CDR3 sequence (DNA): TGTGCCAGCAGCTTACGTTCGGGACAGGGACTTCGGACCGGGGAGCTGTTTTTT.

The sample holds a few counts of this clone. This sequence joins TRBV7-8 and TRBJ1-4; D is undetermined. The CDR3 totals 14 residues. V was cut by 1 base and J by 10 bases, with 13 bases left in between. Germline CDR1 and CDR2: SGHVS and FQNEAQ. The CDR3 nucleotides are TGTGCCAGCAGCTTAGTCGAGGGAAGTGGAAAACTGTTTTTT. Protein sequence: CASSLVEGSGKLFF. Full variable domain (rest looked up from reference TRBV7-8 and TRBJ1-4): GAGVSQSPRYKVAKRGQDVALRCDPISGHVSLFWYQQALGQGPEFLTYFQNEAQLDKSGLPSDRFFAERPEGSVSTLKIQRTQQEDSAVYLCASSLVEGSGKLFFGSGTQLSVL.

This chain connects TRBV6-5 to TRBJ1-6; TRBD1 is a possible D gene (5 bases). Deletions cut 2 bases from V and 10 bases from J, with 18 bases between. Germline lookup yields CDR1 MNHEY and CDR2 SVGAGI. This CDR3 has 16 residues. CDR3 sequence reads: CASSYKSQGAKSPLHF. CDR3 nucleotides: TGTGCCAGCAGTTACAAGTCGCAGGGAGCGAAATCACCCCTCCACTTT.

The CDR3 loop reads CASSPDREADTQYF. In nucleotides, the CDR3 is TGTGCCAGCAGCCCGGACAGGGAGGCAGATACGCAGTATTTT. V gene TRBV7-9 combines with J gene TRBJ2-3; 8 nucleotides match TRBD1. J gave up 4 bases and V 5 bases, and 5 bases lay outside the gene matches. The CDR3 is 14 amino acids. Germline CDR1 reads SEHNR; CDR2 reads FQNEAQ (reference sequence). Looking up the rest from reference TRBV7-9 and TRBJ2-3 gives the full variable domain: DTGVSQNPRHKITKRGQNVTFRCDPISEHNRLYWYRQTLGQGPEFLTYFQNEAQLEKSRLLSDRFSAERPKGSFSTLEIQRTEQGDSAMYLCASSPDREADTQYFGPGTRLTVL.